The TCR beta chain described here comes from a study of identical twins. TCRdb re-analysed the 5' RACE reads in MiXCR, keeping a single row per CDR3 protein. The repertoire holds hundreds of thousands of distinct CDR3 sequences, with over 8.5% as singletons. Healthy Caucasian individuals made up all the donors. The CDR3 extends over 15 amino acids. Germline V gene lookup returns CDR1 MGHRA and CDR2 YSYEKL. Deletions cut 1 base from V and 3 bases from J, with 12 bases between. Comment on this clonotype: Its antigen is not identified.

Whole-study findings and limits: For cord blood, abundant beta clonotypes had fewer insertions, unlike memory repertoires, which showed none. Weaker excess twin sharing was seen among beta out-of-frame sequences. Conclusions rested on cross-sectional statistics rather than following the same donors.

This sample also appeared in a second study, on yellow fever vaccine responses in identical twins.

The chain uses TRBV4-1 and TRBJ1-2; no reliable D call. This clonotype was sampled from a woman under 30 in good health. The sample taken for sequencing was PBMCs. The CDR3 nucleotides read TGCGCCAGCAGCCAAGTTTATCGTTCCGACTATGGCTACACCTTC. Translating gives CASSQVYRSDYGYTF.